A selection of T cell receptor beta chains follows, all from one sample in a study of blood T cell repertoires in COVID-19. Here immunoSEQ multiplex PCR was the method, and the copy in TCRdb shows in-frame clones only, minus some. The sample lists about 270,000 clones, approximately 86% occurring once. Sequencing was carried out using peripheral blood. The receptors here all came from a man aged 35 to 55 with active or convalescent COVID-19. The CDR3 runs from the conserved cysteine through the conserved F or W. Fields, in order: V gene, J gene, CDR3 protein.

>TRBV29-1|TRBJ1-2
CSVTDRGRDGYTF
>TRBV7-3|TRBJ1-1
CASSVQGNTEAFF
>TRBV30|TRBJ1-4
CAWSVWGANEKLFF
>TRBV5-1|TRBJ2-7
CASSSTGNGYEQYF
>TRBV9|TRBJ2-7
CASSYRAGGYEQYF
>TRBV28|TRBJ2-7
CASSFPGTEEQYF
>TRBV5-6|TRBJ1-2
CASSRTDLFYGYTF
>TRBV6-4|TRBJ2-1
CASSPGEDSYNEQFF
>TRBV5-4|TRBJ1-2
CASSRLATGGSYGYTF
>TRBV2|TRBJ2-2
CASSEGLAGTGELFF
>TRBV5-6|TRBJ1-1
CASSRTTGNTEAFF
>TRBV11-2|TRBJ1-1
CASSLTGVTEAFF
>TRBV7-3|TRBJ2-1
CASSFQLLAGGPRVSNEQFF
>TRBV3-1/TRBV3-2|TRBJ1-1
CASSPLRVNTEAFF
>TRBV5-1|TRBJ1-4
CASSLEEDEKLFF
>TRBV7-2|TRBJ1-5
CASSLQGLGNQPQHF
>TRBV6-1|TRBJ1-4
CASSEGTVGEKLFF